One sample yielded the 20 T cell receptor beta chains listed below, sequenced in a study of blood T cells in healthy people across ages (dated by TCRdb to about 2015). Libraries came from 5' RACE. Reads for this sample came from an Illumina HiSeq 2500. A second PCR of 7 to 11 cycles was performed with a sample-barcoded 5' primer and a J-beta primer mix. In-frame beta chains were kept once TCRdb had trimmed the public reads at Q25 with fastp and called clones with MiXCR. Rows are unified per CDR3 protein, each entry keeping the most common DNA and genes. The sample profile shows roughly 1,500,000 distinct CDR3 sequences; around 36% of them were found once. The ten largest make up about 11% of the sample. Material: blood. Receptor source: a woman aged 25 to 39 in good health.

This chain uses TRBV18 with TRBJ1-1, with D possibly matching TRBD1 (5 bases). Germline CDR1 KGHSH, CDR2 LQKENI. This CDR3 contains 15 residues. V was trimmed by 0 bases and J by 1 base, leaving 9 bases between them. The CDR3 reads CASSPPWGRNTEAFF. CDR3 coding DNA: TGTGCCAGCTCACCACCGTGGGGCCGGAACACTGAAGCTTTCTTT.

This chain connects TRBV6-1 to TRBJ2-7; 12 bases fit TRBD2. This CDR3 contains 15 residues. Per the germline V gene, CDR1 is MNHNS and CDR2 is SASEGT. With 4 bases clipped from V and 5 bases from J, the junction kept 6 bases outside the gene matches. CDR3: CASSVASGRADEQYF. The DNA for the CDR3 is TGTGCCAGCAGTGTCGCTAGCGGGAGGGCCGACGAGCAGTACTTC.

J is TRBJ2-1 and V is TRBV3-1, with D tentatively TRBD1 or TRBD2 (5 bases each). The CDR3 consists of 19 residues. Trimming removed 0 bases from V and 0 bases from J, with 18 bases in between. Germline assignment: CDR1 LGHDT and CDR2 YNNKEL (reference sequence). This CDR3 reads CASSQEATEGLSSYNEQFF. CDR3 sequence (DNA): TGTGCCAGCAGCCAAGAGGCGACAGAGGGGCTTAGCTCCTACAATGAGCAGTTCTTC.

This clonotype was detected only a few times. The chain uses TRBV12-3 or TRBV12-4 and TRBJ2-2; D might be TRBD2 (6 bases). Trimming pared 2 bases from V and 6 bases from J, leaving 13 bases between. The CDR3 runs to 15 residues. CDR3 residues: CASSLRESSAGELFF. CDR3 nucleotides: TGTGCCAGCAGTTTACGGGAGAGCTCTGCCGGGGAGCTGTTTTTT.

This sequence joins TRBV15 and TRBJ2-1; 8 bases line up with TRBD2. The germline V gene encodes CDR1 LNHNV and CDR2 YYDKDF (reference sequence). This CDR3 is built from 15 residues. J lost 8 bases, V lost 5 bases, and 11 bases had no gene match. CDR3 residues: CATSDSGLGSYEQFF. Written as DNA, the CDR3 is TGTGCCACCAGCGACTCGGGACTAGGTTCGTATGAGCAGTTCTTC.

The V and J genes are TRBV20-1 and TRBJ1-3, with D perhaps matching TRBD1 (5 bases). This CDR3 contains 13 residues. V lost 2 bases, J lost 2 bases, and 7 bases lay in between. Per the germline V gene, CDR1 is DFQATT and CDR2 is SNEGSKA (reference sequence). The CDR3 region has the DNA TGCAGTGCTAGACGGGGGGCTGGAAACACCATATATTTT. The encoded protein is CSARRGAGNTIYF.

Comment on this clonotype: A much larger clone is a single base away; this may be a read error. J is TRBJ2-7 and V is TRBV7-2; D unclear. The CDR3 spans 13 residues. From germline, CDR1 is SGHTA and CDR2 FQGNSA. Written as DNA, the CDR3 is TGTGTCAGCAGTCTCCCGGTGGGTTACGAGCAGTACTTC. It translates to CVSSLPVGYEQYF.

The chain uses TRBV5-6 and TRBJ2-1; 14 bases fit TRBD2. Germline V lookup: CDR1 SGHDT, CDR2 YYEEEE. The length of the CDR3 is 19 residues. Trimming removed 0 bases from V and 7 bases from J; junction bases left unmatched: 12. CDR3 DNA: TGTGCCAGCAGCTTGGGAGGACTAGCGGGAGGTCTCCGGGGGAATGAGCAGTTCTTC. Its protein is CASSLGGLAGGLRGNEQFF.

The chain is built from TRBV5-8 and TRBJ2-4; D is unresolved. The V end was cut by 2 bases, the J end by 13 bases, with 19 bases between. Germline V gives CDR1 SGHTS, CDR2 YDEGEE. CDR3 size: 14 residues. CDR3 in DNA: TGTGCCAGCAGCTTCGAGGACGTGAGAGTAGAGCAGTACTTC. Translating gives CASSFEDVRVEQYF.

Remarks on this clonotype: Germline is not matched at one junction end, which may reflect a read error. The chain combines TRBV12-3 or TRBV12-4 with TRBJ2-3, with no clear D. The CDR3 contains 13 residues. The CDR3 region has the DNA TGTGCCAGCAGTGGATCGAGCACAGATACGCATTATTTT. Amino acid sequence: CASSGSSTDTHYF.

The chain uses TRBV6-6 and TRBJ2-1; no reliable D call. The CDR3 sequence is 13 residues long. Germline V gene lookup returns CDR1 MNHNY and CDR2 SVGAGI (reference sequence). V was trimmed by 2 bases and J by 6 bases, leaving 8 bases between them. The CDR3, as DNA: TGTGCCAGCAGTTACGTGGGTTCCAATGAGCAGTTCTTC. This codes for CASSYVGSNEQFF.

As DNA, the CDR3 is TGTGCCAGCAGCTTAAAAGAGACAGATACGCAGTATTTT. Protein product: CASSLKETDTQYF. The rearrangement joins TRBV7-6 to TRBJ2-3; unclear D gene. The CDR3 has 13 amino acids. Germline V gene sequence: CDR1 SGHVS, CDR2 FNYEAQ. Trimming left V 2 bases short and J 3 bases short, with 6 bases between.

The genes are TRBV29-1 and TRBJ2-4; 7 bases fit TRBD1. The DNA end lines up better with TRBJ2-7; the J call may be wrong. The germline gives CDR1 SQVTM, CDR2 ANQGSEA. The CDR3 has 12 amino acids. For the CDR3, the DNA is TGCAACGTAAGACAGGGTTTCTACGAGCAGTACTTC. Translating it yields CNVRQGFYEQYF.

The rearrangement joins TRBV20-1 to TRBJ2-7; TRBD2 aligns across 11 bases. Per the germline V gene, CDR1 is DFQATT and CDR2 is SNEGSKA (reference sequence). This CDR3 is built from 14 residues. The J segment lost 6 bases and the V segment lost 1 base, leaving 5 bases of the junction unmatched. DNA of the CDR3: TGCAGTGCTAGAGTACTAGCGGGAGTCTCCGAGCAGTACTTC. This gives the protein CSARVLAGVSEQYF.

This clonotype was detected a few times. The rearrangement joins TRBV27 to TRBJ2-3; D remains unclear. Germline lookup yields CDR1 MNHEY and CDR2 SMNVEV (reference sequence). V lost 6 bases to trimming and J lost 4 bases, with 11 bases between them. The CDR3 runs to 13 residues. The CDR3 DNA reads as TGTGCCAGCAGACCCAGCATGGCAGATACGCAGTATTTT. The encoded protein is CASRPSMADTQYF.

The rearrangement joins TRBV7-9 to TRBJ2-1, with D tentatively TRBD1 or TRBD2 (5 bases each). V lost 6 bases to trimming and J lost 2 bases, with 14 bases between them. CDR1 is SEHNR and CDR2 is FQNEAQ in the germline V gene (reference sequence). The CDR3 length is 15 residues. The CDR3: CASSLLVGAYNEQFF. The CDR3 nucleotides read TGTGCCAGCAGTCTACTAGTAGGGGCCTACAATGAGCAGTTCTTC.

The chain uses TRBV30 and TRBJ2-1; 8 bases fit TRBD2. CDR3 length equals 14 residues. Germline trimming cut 2 bases from V and 5 bases from J; bases unmatched to any gene: 5. The germline V gene has CDR1 GTSNPN and CDR2 SVGIG (reference sequence). This chain's CDR3 is CAWSPLADHNEQFF. The CDR3 coding sequence is TGTGCCTGGAGTCCACTAGCGGACCACAATGAGCAGTTCTTC. Supplemented by reference TRBV30 and TRBJ2-1, the full variable domain reads SQTIHQWPATLVQPVGSPLSLECTVEGTSNPNLYWYRQAAGRGLQLLFYSVGIGQISSEVPQNLSASRPQDRQFILSSKKLLLSDSGFYLCAWSPLADHNEQFFGPGTRLTVL.

The gene calls are TRBV7-9 and TRBJ2-5; the match to TRBD2 covers 16 bases. The CDR3 spans 19 residues. Germline CDR1 reads SEHNR; CDR2 reads FQNEAQ (reference sequence). J gave up 0 bases and V 5 bases, and 9 bases lay outside the gene matches. For the CDR3, the DNA is TGTGCCAGCAGCCGCCTCGGGACTAGCGGGGGGGGGTACCAAGAGACCCAGTACTTC. It specifies CASSRLGTSGGGYQETQYF.

This clonotype was detected only once. The chain links TRBV7-6 to TRBJ2-7; 10 bases map to TRBD1. With V trimmed by 1 base and J by 5 bases, 11 bases remained unmatched. Germline V CDR1 and CDR2: SGHVS, FNYEAQ. The CDR3 length is 17 residues. CDR3 bases: TGTGCCAGCAGCTTAGAAGTCGGGGACAGGGGTTTCAACGAGCAGTACTTC. It specifies CASSLEVGDRGFNEQYF.

This clonotype was counted a few times. The chain recombines TRBV27 with TRBJ2-3; either TRBD1 or TRBD2 may supply D (5 bases each). The CDR3 length is 14 residues. Germline V CDR1 and CDR2: MNHEY, SMNVEV (reference sequence). The germline V and J ends were trimmed by 5 bases and 13 bases, with 22 bases remaining between them. CDR3 region: CASSPLGTDPSKYF. The CDR3 DNA is TGTGCCAGCAGTCCCCTGGGGACGGACCCCTCAAAGTATTTT.